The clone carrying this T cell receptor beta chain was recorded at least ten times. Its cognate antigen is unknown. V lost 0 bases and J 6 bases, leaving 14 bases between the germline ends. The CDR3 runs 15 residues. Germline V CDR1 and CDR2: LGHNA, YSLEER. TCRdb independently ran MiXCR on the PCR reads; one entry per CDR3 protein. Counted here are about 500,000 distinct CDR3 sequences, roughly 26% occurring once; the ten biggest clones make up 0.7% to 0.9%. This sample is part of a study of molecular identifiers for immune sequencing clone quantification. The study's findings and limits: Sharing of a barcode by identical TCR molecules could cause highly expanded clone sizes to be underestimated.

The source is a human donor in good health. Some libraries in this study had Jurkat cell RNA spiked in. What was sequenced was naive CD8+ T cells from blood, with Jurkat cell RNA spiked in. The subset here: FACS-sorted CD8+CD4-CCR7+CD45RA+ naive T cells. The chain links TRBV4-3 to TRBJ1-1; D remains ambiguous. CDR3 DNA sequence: TGCGCCAGCAGCCAAGATAGAGCCTTAAGGGCTGAAGCTTTCTTT. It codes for CASSQDRALRAEAFF.